The following is a T cell receptor beta chain sequence with its context. Its antigen is not identified. This sample is drawn from a study of long-term antiretroviral therapy in people with HIV. About the research overall: The 2015 immediate-ART recommendation was preceded by the earliest samples by about a decade.

Version v3.0 of the immunoSEQ assay was performed at survey level. TCRdb keeps only in-frame clones here, not all; method: immunoSEQ multiplex PCR. Here the sample spans 8,000 to 10,000 clones, 70% to 90% being singletons. The CDR3 is 13 amino acids. Looked up from germline, CDR1 is SGHTA and CDR2 is FQGNSA. V was trimmed by 6 bases and J by 6 bases, leaving 12 bases between them. Study-level points and caveats: Whereas controls had wider CDR3 length ranges, HIV repertoires had narrower ones. Clonotypes expanded prior to ART showed repertoire dominance at all sampled time points.

Here the sequenced sample was unsorted PBMCs, taken 0.7 years after starting antiretroviral therapy. This sequence was found in a man aged 35 to 55 with HIV. V gene TRBV7-2 combines with J gene TRBJ2-1; D possibly uses TRBD1 or TRBD2 (5 bases each). The CDR3 coding sequence is TGTGCCAGCAGGATGGATGGGGGCAATGAGCAGTTCTTC. It translates to CASRMDGGNEQFF.